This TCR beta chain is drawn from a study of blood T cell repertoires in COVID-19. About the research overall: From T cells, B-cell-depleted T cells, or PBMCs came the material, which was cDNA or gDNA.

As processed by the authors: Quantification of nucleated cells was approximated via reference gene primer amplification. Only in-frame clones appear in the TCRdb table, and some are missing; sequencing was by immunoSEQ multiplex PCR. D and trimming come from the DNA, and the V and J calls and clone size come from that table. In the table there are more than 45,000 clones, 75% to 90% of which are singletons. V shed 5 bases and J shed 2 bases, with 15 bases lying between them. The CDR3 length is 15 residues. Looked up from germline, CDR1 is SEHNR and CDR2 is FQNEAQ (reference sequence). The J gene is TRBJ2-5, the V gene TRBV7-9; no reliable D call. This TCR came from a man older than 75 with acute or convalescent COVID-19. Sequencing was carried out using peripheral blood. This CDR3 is CASSKNGVEQETQYF. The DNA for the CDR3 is TGTGCCAGCAGCAAAAATGGCGTGGAGCAAGAGACCCAGTACTTC.